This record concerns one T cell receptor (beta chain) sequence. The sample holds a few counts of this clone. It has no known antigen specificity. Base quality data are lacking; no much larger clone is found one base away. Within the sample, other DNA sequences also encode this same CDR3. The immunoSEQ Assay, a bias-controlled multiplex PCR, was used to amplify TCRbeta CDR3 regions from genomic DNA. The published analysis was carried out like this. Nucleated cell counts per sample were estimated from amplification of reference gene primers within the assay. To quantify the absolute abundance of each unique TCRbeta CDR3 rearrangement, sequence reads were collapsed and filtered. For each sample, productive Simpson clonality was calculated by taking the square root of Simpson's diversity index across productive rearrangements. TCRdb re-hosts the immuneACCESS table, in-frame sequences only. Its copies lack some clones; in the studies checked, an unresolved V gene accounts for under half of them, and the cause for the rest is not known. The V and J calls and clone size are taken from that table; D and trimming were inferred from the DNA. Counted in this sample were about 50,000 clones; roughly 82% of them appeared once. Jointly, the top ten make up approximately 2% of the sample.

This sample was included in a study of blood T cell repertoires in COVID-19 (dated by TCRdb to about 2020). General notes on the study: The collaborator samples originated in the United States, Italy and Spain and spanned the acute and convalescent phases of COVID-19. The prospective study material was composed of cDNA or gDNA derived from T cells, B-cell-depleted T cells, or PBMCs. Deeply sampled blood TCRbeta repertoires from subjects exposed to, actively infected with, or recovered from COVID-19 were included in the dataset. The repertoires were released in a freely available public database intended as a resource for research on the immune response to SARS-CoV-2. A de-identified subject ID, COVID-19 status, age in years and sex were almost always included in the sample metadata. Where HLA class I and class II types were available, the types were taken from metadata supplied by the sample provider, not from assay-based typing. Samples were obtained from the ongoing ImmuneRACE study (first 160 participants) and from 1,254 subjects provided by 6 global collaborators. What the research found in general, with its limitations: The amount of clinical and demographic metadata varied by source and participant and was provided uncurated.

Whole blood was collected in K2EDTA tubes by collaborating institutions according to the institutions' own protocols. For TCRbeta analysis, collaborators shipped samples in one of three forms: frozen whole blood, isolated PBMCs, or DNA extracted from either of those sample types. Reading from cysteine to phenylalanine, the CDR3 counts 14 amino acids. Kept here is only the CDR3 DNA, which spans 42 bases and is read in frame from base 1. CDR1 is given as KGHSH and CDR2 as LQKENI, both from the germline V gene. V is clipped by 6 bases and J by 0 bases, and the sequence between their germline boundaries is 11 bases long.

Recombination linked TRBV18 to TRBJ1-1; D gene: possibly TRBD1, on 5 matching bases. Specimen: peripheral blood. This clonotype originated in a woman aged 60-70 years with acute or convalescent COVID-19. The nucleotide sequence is TGTGCCAGCTCCCCTACAGGTATGAACACTGAAGCTTTCTTT. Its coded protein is CASSPTGMNTEAFF. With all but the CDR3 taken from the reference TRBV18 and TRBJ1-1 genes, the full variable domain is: NAGVMQNPRHLVRRRGQEARLRCSPMKGHSHVYWYRQLPEEGLKFMVYLQKENIIDESGMPKERFSAEFPKEGPSILRIQQVVRGDSAAYFCASSPTGMNTEAFFGQGTRLTVV.